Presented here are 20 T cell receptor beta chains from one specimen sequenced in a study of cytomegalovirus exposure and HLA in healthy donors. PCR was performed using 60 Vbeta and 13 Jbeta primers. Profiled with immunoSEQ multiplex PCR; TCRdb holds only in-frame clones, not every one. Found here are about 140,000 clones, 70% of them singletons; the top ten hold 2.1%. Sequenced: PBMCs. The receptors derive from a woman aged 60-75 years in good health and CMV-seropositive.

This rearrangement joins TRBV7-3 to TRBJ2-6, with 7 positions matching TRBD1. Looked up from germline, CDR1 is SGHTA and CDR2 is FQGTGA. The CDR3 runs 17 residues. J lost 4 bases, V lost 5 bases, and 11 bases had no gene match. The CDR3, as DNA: TGTGCCAGCAGCAAAGGACAGGCTCCTGGAGGGGCCAACGTCCTGACTTTC. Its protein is CASSKGQAPGGANVLTF. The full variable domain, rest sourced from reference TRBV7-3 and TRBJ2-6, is GAGVSQTPSNKVTEKGKYVELRCDPISGHTALYWYRQSLGQGPEFLIYFQGTGAADDSGLPNDRFFAVRPEGSVSTLKIQRTERGDSAVYLCASSKGQAPGGANVLTFGAGSRLTVL.

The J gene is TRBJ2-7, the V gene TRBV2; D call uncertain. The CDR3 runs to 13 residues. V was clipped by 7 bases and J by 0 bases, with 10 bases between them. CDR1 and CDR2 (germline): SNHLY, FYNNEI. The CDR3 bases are TGTGCCAGCACCACAGCCAGCTCCTACGAGCAGTACTTC. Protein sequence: CASTTASSYEQYF.

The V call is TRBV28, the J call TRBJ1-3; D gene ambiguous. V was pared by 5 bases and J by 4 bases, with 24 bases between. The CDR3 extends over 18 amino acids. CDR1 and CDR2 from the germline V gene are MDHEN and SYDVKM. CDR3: CASSTPLLGLWTGNTIYF. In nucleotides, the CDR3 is TGTGCCAGCAGTACCCCACTCCTAGGACTGTGGACGGGAAACACCATATATTTT.

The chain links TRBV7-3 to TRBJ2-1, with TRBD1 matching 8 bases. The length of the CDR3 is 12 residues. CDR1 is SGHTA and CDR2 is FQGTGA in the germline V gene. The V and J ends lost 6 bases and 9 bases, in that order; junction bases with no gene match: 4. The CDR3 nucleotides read TGTGCCAGCAGTTATACAGGGGGTGAGCAGTTCTTC. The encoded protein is CASSYTGGEQFF. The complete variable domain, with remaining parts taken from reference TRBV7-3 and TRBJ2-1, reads GAGVSQTPSNKVTEKGKYVELRCDPISGHTALYWYRQSLGQGPEFLIYFQGTGAADDSGLPNDRFFAVRPEGSVSTLKIQRTERGDSAVYLCASSYTGGEQFFGPGTRLTVL.

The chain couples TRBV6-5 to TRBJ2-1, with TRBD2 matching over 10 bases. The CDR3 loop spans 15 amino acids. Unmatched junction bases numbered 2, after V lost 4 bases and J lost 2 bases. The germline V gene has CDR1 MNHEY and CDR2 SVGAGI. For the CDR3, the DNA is TGTGCCAGCAGTTTGGGACTAGCGACCTACAATGAGCAGTTCTTC. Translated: CASSLGLATYNEQFF.

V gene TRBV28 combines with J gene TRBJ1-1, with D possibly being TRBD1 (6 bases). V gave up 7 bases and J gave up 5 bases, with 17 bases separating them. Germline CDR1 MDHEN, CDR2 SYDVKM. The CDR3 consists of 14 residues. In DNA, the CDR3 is TGTGCCAGCACCTTAGGGCAGGGGTATACTGAAGCTTTCTTT. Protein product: CASTLGQGYTEAFF.

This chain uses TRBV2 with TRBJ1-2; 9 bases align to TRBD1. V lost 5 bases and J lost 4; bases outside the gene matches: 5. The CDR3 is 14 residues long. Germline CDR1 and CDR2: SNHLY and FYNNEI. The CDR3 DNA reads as TGTGCCAGCAGTCTTACAGGGGGCGGCTATGGCTACACCTTC. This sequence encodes CASSLTGGGYGYTF.

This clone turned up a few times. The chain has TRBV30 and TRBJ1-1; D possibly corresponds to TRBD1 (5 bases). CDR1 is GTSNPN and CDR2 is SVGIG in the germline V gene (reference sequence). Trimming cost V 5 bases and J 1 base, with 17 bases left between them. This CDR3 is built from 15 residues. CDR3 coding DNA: TGTGCCTGGGAGCCTCAGGGCTTACGGAACACTGAAGCTTTCTTT. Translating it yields CAWEPQGLRNTEAFF. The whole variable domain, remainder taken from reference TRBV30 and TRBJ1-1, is SQTIHQWPATLVQPVGSPLSLECTVEGTSNPNLYWYRQAAGRGLQLLFYSVGIGQISSEVPQNLSASRPQDRQFILSSKKLLLSDSGFYLCAWEPQGLRNTEAFFGQGTRLTVV.

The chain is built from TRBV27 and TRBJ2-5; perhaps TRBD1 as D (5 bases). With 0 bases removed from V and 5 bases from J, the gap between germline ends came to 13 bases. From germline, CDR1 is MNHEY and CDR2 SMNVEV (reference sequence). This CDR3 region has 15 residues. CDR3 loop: CASSLSAGMGETQYF. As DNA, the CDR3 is TGTGCCAGCAGTTTATCCGCAGGGATGGGGGAGACCCAGTACTTC.

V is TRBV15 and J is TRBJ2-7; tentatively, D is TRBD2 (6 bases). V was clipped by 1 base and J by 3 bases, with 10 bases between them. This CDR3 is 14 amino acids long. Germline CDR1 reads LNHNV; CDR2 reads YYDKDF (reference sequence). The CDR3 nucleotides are TGTGCCACCAGCAGAGGCGGGACGATCTACGAGCAGTACTTC. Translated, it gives CATSRGGTIYEQYF.

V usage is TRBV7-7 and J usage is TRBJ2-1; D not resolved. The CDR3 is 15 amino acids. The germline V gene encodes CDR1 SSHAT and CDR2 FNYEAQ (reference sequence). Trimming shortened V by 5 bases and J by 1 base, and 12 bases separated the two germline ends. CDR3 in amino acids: CASSPSPQSYNEQFF. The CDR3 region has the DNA TGTGCCAGCAGCCCCTCTCCACAGTCCTACAATGAGCAGTTCTTC.

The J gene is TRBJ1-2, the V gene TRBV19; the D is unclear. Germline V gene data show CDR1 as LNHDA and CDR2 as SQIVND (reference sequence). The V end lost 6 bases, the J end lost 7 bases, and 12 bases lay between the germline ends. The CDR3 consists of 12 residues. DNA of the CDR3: TGTGCCAGTAGACCCCCCTCCGGTGGCTACACCTTC. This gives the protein CASRPPSGGYTF.

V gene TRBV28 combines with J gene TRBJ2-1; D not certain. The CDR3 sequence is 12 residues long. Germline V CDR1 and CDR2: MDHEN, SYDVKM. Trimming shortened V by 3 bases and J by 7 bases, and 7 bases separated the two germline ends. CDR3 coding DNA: TGTGCCAGCAGTTTGGCCGTAAATGAGCAGTTCTTC. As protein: CASSLAVNEQFF.

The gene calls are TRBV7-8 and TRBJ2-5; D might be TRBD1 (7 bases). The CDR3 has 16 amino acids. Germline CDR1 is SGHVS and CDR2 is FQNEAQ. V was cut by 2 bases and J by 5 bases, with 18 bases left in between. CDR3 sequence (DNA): TGTGCCAGCAGCTTACTCCGGCAGGGGGGTCGGGAGACCCAGTACTTC. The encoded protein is CASSLLRQGGRETQYF. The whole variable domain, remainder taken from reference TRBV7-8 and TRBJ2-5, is GAGVSQSPRYKVAKRGQDVALRCDPISGHVSLFWYQQALGQGPEFLTYFQNEAQLDKSGLPSDRFFAERPEGSVSTLKIQRTQQEDSAVYLCASSLLRQGGRETQYFGPGTRLLVL.

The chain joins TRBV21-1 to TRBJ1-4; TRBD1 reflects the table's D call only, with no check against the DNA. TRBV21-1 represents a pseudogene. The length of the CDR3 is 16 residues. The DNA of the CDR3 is TGTGCCAGCAGCAATTTTGACAGATCCTCTAATGAAAAACTGTTTTTT. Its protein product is CASSNFDRSSNEKLFF.

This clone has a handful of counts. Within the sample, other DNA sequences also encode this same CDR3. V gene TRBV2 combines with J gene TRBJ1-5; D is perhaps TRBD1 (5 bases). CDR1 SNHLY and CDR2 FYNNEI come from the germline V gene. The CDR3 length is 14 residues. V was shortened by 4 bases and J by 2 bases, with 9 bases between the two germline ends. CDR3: CASSADRGNQPQHF. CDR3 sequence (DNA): TGTGCCAGCAGTGCCGACAGAGGCAATCAGCCCCAGCATTTT.

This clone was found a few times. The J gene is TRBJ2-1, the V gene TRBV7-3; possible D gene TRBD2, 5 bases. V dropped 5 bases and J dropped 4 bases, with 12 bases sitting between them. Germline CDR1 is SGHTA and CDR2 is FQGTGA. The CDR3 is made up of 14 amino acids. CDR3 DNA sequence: TGTGCCAGCAGCCCGGACGGGGTGTACAATGAGCAGTTCTTC. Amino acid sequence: CASSPDGVYNEQFF. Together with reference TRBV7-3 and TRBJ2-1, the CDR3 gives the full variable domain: GAGVSQTPSNKVTEKGKYVELRCDPISGHTALYWYRQSLGQGPEFLIYFQGTGAADDSGLPNDRFFAVRPEGSVSTLKIQRTERGDSAVYLCASSPDGVYNEQFFGPGTRLTVL.

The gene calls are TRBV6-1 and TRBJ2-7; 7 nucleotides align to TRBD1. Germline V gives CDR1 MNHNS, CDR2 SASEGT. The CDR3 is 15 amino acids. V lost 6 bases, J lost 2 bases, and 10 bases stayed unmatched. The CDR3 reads CASRGASGQTYEQYF. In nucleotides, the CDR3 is TGTGCCAGCAGAGGAGCCTCGGGACAGACCTACGAGCAGTACTTC.

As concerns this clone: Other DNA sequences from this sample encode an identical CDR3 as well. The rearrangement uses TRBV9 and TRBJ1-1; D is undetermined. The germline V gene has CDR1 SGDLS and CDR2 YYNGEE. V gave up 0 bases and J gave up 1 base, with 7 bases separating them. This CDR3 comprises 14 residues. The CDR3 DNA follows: TGTGCCAGCAGCGTAGGGCAGTCGAACACTGAAGCTTTCTTT. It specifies CASSVGQSNTEAFF.

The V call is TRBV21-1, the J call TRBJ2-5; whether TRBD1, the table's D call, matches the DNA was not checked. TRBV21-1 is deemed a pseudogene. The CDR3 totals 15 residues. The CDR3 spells CASSNVSGWQETQYF. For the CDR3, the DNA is TGTGCCAGCAGCAACGTTTCAGGGTGGCAAGAGACCCAGTACTTC.